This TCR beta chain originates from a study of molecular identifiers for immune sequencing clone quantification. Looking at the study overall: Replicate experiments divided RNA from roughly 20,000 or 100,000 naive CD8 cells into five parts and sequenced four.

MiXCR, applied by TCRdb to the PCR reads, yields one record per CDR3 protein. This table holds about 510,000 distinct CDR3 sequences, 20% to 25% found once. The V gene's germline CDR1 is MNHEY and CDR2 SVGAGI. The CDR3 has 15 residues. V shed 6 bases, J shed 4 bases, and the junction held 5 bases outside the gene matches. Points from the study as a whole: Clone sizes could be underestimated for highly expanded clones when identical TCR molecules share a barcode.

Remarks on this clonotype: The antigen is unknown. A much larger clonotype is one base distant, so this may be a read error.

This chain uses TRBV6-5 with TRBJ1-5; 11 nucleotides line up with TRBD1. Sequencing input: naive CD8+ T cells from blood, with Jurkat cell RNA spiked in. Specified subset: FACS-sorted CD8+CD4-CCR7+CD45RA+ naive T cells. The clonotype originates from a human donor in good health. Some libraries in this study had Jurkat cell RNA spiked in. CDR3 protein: CASRSGQGVNQPQHF. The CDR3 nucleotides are TGTGCCAGCAGGTCGGGACAGGGGGTTAATCAGCCCCAGCATTTT.